This T cell receptor beta chain was recovered during a study of control samples from healthy donors and cancer patients. Sequencing was performed with immunoSEQ multiplex PCR; in TCRdb, only in-frame clones are kept and a portion is missing. The sample yields about 410,000 clones, approximately 90% seen once. Germline CDR1 reads MDHEN; CDR2 reads SYDVKM. Trimming shortened V by 7 bases and J by 8 bases, and 9 bases separated the two germline ends. The length of the CDR3 is 11 residues. The specimen was PBMCs. V is TRBV28 and J is TRBJ2-4; D uncertain. The TCR was taken from a man in his forties or fifties with head and neck cancer. CDR3 amino acids: CASTGRDIQYF. The CDR3 coding sequence is TGTGCCAGCACGGGTCGAGACATTCAGTACTTC.